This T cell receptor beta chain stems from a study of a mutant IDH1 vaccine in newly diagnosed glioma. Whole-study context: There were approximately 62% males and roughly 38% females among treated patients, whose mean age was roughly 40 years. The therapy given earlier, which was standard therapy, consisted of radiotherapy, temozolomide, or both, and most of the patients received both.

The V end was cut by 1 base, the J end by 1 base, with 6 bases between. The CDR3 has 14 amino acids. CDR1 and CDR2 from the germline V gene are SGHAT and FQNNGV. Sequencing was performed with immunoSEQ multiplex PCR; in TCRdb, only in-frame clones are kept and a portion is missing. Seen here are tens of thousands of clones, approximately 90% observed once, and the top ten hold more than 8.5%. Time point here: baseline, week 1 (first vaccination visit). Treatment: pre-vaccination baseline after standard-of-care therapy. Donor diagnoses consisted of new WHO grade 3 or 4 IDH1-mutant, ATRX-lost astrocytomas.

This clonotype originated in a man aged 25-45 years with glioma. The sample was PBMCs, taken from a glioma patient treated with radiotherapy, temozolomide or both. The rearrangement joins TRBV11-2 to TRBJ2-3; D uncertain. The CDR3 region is CASSLVLGTDTQYF. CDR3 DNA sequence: TGTGCCAGCAGCTTAGTGTTGGGCACAGATACGCAGTATTTT. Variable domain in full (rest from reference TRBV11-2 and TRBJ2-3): EAGVAQSPRYKIIEKRQSVAFWCNPISGHATLYWYQQILGQGPKLLIQFQNNGVVDDSQLPKDRFSAERLKGVDSTLKIQPAKLEDSAVYLCASSLVLGTDTQYFGPGTRLTVL.